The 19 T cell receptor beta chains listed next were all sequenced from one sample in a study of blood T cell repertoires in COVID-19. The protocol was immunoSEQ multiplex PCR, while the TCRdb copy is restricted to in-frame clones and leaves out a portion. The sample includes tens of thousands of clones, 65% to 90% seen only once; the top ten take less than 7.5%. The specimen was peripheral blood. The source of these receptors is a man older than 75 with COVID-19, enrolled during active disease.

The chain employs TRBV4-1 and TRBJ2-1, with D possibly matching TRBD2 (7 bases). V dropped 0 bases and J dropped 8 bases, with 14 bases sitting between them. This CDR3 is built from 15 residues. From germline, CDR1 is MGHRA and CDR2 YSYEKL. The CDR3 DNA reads TGCGCCAGCAGCCAAGAGGGAGGGGGGAGGTATGAGCAGTTCTTC. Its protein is CASSQEGGGRYEQFF.

The CDR3 here is CASSLEAAYNEQFF. In DNA, the CDR3 is TGTGCCAGCAGCTTAGAGGCGGCTTACAATGAGCAGTTCTTC. The chain recombines TRBV7-9 with TRBJ2-1; no clear D. CDR1 and CDR2 (germline): SEHNR, FQNEAQ (reference sequence). This CDR3 spans 14 amino acids. Between the trimmed V and J ends, which lost 1 base and 4 bases, there was a span of 8 bases.

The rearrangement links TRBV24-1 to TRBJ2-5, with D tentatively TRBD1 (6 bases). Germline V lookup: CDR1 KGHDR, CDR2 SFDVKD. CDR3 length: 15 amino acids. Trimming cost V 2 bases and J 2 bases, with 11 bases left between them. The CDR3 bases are TGTGCCACCAGTGATTCAGGACAGAAGCAAGAGACCCAGTACTTC. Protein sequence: CATSDSGQKQETQYF.

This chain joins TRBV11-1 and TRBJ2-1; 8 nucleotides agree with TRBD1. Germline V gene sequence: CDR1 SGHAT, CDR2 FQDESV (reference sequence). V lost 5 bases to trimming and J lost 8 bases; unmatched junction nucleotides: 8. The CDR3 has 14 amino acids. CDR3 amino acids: CASSPGQGLDEQFF. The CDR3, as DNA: TGTGCCAGCAGCCCCGGACAGGGTCTCGATGAGCAGTTCTTC.

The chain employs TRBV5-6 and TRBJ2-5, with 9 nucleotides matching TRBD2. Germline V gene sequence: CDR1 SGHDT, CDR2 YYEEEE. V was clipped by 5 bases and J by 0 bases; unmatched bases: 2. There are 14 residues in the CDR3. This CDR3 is CASRLAGDQETQYF. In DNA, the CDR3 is TGTGCCAGCAGGTTAGCGGGGGACCAAGAGACCCAGTACTTC.

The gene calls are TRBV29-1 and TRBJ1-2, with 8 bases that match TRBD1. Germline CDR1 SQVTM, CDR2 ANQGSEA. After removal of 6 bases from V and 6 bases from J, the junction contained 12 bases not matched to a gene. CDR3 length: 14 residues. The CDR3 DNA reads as TGCAGCGTGACCGGACAGGGAGGGGTAGATGGCTACACCTTC. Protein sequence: CSVTGQGGVDGYTF.

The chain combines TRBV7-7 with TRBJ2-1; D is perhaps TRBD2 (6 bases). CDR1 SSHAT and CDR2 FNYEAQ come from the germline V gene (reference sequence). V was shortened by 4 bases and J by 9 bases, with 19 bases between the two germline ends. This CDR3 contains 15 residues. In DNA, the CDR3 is TGTGCCAGCAGCTCCTCGACTACCCTGGGAGGTGAGCAGTTCTTC. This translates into CASSSSTTLGGEQFF.

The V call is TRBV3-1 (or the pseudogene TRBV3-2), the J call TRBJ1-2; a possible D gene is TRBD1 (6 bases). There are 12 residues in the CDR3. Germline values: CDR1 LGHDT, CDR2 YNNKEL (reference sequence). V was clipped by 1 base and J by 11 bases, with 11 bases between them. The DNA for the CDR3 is TGTGCCAGCAGCCAAGTAGGGACACTGTACACCTTC. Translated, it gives CASSQVGTLYTF.

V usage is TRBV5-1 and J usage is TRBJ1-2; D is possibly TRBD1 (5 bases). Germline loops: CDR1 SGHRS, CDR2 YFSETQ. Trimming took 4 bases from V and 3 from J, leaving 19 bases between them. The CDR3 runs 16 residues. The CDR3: CASSGGGSGPHYGYTF. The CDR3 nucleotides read TGCGCCAGCAGCGGCGGTGGGTCAGGGCCCCACTATGGCTACACCTTC.

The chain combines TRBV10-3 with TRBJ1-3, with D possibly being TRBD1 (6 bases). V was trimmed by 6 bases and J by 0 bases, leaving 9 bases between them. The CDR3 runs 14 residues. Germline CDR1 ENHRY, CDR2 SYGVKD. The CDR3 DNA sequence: TGTGCCATCAGACAGGGACCCTCTGGAAACACCATATATTTT. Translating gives CAIRQGPSGNTIYF.

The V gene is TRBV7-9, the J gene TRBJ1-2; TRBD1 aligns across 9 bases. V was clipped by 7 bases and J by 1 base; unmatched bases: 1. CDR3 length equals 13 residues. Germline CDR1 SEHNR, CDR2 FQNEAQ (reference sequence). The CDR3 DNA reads TGTGCCAGCACGGACAGGGGTAACTATGGCTACACCTTC. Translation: CASTDRGNYGYTF. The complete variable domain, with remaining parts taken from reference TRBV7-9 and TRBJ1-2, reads DTGVSQNPRHKITKRGQNVTFRCDPISEHNRLYWYRQTLGQGPEFLTYFQNEAQLEKSRLLSDRFSAERPKGSFSTLEIQRTEQGDSAMYLCASTDRGNYGYTFGSGTRLTVV.

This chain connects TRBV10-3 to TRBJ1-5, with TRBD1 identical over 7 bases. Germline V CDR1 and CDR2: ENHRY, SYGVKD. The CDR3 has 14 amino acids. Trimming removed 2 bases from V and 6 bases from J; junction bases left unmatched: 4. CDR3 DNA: TGTGCCATCAGTGAGAACAGGGGAGGTCAGCCCCAGCATTTT. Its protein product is CAISENRGGQPQHF.

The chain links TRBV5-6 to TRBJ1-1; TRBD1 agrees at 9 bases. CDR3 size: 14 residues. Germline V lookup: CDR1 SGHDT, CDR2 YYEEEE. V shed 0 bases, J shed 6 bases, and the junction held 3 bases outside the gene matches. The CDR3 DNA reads TGTGCCAGCAGCTTGGGGACAGGGGACGCTGAAGCTTTCTTT. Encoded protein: CASSLGTGDAEAFF.

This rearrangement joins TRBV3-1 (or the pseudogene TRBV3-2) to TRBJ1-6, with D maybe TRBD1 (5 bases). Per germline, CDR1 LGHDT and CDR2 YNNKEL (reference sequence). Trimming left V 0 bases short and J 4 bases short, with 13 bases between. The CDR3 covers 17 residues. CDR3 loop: CASSQDLRTPYNSPLHF. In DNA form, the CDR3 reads TGTGCCAGCAGCCAAGATCTTAGGACACCTTATAATTCACCCCTCCACTTT.

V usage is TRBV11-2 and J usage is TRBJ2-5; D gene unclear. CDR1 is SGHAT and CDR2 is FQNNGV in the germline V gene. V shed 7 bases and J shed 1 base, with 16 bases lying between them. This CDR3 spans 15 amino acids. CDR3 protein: CASNSGPESQETQYF. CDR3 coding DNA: TGTGCCAGCAACTCCGGCCCGGAGAGCCAAGAGACCCAGTACTTC.

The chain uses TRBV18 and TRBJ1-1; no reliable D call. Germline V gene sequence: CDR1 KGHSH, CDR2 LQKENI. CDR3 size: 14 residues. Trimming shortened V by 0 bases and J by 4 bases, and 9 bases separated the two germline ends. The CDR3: CASSPPSVSTEAFF. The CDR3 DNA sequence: TGTGCCAGCTCACCACCGTCGGTGTCCACTGAAGCTTTCTTT.

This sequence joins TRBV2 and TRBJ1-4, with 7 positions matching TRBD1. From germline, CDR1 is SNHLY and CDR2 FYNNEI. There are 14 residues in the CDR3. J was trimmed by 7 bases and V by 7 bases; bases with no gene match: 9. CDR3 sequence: CASTSQGDGEKLFF. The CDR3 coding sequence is TGTGCCAGCACCAGCCAGGGGGATGGTGAAAAACTGTTTTTT. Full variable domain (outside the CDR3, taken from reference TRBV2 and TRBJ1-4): EPEVTQTPSHQVTQMGQEVILRCVPISNHLYFYWYRQILGQKVEFLVSFYNNEISEKSEIFDDQFSVERPDGSNFTLKIRSTKLEDSAMYFCASTSQGDGEKLFFGSGTQLSVL.

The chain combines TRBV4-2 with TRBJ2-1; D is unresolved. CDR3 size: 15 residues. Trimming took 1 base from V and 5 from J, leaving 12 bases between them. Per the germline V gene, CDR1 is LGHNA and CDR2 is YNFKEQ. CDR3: CASSQGQTRDNEQFF. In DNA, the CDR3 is TGTGCCAGCAGCCAAGGCCAGACTCGAGACAATGAGCAGTTCTTC.

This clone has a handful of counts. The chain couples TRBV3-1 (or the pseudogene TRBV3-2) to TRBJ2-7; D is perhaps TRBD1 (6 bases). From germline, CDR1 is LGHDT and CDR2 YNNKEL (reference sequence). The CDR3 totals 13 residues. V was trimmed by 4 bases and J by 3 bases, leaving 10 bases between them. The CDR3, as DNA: TGTGCCAGCAGCCTAAGGGGGATCTACGAGCAGTACTTC. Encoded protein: CASSLRGIYEQYF.